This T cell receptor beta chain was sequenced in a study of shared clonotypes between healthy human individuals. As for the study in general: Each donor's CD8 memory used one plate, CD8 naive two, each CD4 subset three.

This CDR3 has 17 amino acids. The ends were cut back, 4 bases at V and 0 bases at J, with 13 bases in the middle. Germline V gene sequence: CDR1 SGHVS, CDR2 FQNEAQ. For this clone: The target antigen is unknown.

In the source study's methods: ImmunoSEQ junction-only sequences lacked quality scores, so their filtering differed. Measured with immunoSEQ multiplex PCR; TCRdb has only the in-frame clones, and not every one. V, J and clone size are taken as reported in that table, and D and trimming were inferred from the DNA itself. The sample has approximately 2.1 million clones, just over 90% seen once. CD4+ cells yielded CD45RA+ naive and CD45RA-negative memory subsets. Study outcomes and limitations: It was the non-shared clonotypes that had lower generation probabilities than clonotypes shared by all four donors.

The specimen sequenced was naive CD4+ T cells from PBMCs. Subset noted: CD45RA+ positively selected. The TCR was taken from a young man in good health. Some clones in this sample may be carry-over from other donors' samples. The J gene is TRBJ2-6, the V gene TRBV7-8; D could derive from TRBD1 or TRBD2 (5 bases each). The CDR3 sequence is CASSSRDGGSGANVLTF. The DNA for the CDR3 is TGTGCCAGCAGCTCCCGGGACGGCGGCTCTGGGGCCAACGTCCTGACTTTC.